This entry concerns a single T cell receptor beta chain. Its recognized antigen is unknown. Base qualities were left out, and no much larger clone turns up one base away. Via the germline V gene, CDR1 is MGHRA and CDR2 YSYEKL. V trim: 6 bases; J trim: 5 bases; unmatched bases: 3. The CDR3 contains 14 residues, cysteine and phenylalanine counted. CDR3 DNA is the only sequence kept; it has 42 bases, read in frame from the first base. RNA was extracted with the RNeasy kit and roughly 0.45 to 1 ug was reverse transcribed using random hexamers. The immunoSEQ multiplex PCR assay, which covers 54 Vbeta and 13 Jbeta segments, was used to amplify TCR beta CDR3 regions. To correct PCR amplification bias, a synthetic template baseline was used for both primer optimization and computational correction. The authors processed their data as follows. Only productive sequences were kept, with reads annotated to V, D and J genes according to IMGT and analyzed in immunoSEQ Analyzer. To calculate clonality, Shannon entropy was normalized by log2 of the number of productive unique sequences and then subtracted from one. Public and private clones were assessed among the 100 most prevalent clones of each patient and control. Clones were defined as Susac-specific if absent from the healthy and MS cohorts, from 1052 published viral clones and from other ImmuneACCESS disease sequences. The public reads were quality trimmed at Q25 with fastp and then assembled into clones with MiXCR by TCRdb, keeping productive beta chains. When rows share a CDR3 protein, they turn into one entry using the most common DNA and genes. TCRdb's processing, not the authors' own work, is the source of the V and J calls. The sample table contains about 430,000 distinct CDR3 sequences; only one count was recorded for approximately 85% of them. Jointly, the top ten make up roughly 0.1% of the sample.

This record comes from a study of CD8 T cells in Susac syndrome (dated 2019 in TCRdb). In the study overall: Repertoire sequencing was used to test whether CD8+ T cell activation and differentiation in Susac syndrome was antigen driven. Clonality of the CD8+ T cell repertoire was compared between eleven to twelve healthy donors, about 14 Susac syndrome patients and approximately 16 multiple sclerosis patients.

High-throughput TCR beta sequencing profiled peripheral blood CD8+ and CD4+ T cells from healthy donors, Susac syndrome patients and multiple sclerosis patients. Treatment-naive patients with stable or active relapsing-remitting disease fulfilling revised McDonald criteria were used as multiple sclerosis controls. Bulk CD8+ and CD4+ T cells were purified by magnetic negative isolation, whereas CD8+ TEMRA cells were enriched by FACS. Blood was drawn into EDTA tubes, processed within 24 hours, and PBMCs were isolated by density gradient centrifugation. PBMCs intended for TCR sequencing were cryopreserved in liquid nitrogen and thawed later in a water bath at 37 degrees C. A purity of at least 90% was achieved for sorted or isolated CD4+, CD8+ and CD8+ TEMRA cells. Paper-wide results and their limitations: The number of individuals in the TCR sequencing and HLA analysis was recognized as being relatively small.

The sample taken for sequencing was CD8+ T cells from PBMCs. This clonotype originated in a human donor with multiple sclerosis. The chain is encoded by TRBV4-1 joined to TRBJ1-4; 10 nucleotides in the junction match TRBD1. Read as DNA, the sequence is TGCGCCAGCAGGCAGACAGGGGGCAATGAAAAACTGTTTTTT. Its product reads: CASRQTGGNEKLFF.